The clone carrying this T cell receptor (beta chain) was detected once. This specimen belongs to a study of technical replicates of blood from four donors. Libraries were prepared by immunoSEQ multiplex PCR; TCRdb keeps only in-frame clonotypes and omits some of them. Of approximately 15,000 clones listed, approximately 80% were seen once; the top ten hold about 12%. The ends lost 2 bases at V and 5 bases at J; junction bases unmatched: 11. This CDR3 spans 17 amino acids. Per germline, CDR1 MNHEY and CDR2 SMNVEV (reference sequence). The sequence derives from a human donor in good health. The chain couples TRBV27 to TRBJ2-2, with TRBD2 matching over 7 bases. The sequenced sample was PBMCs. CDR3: CASSLQAGMGGTGELFF. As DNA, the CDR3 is TGTGCCAGCAGTTTACAAGCGGGAATGGGTGGAACCGGGGAGCTGTTTTTT.